This section outlines one T cell receptor beta chain sequence together with its context. Its antigen is undetermined. The data originate from a study of cytomegalovirus exposure and HLA in healthy donors. Study-level background: Unique TCR beta sequences numbering some 120 million came from 150 million to 200 million T cells in an earlier analysis.

Both 60 Vbeta primers and 13 Jbeta primers went into the PCR. Clones were read by immunoSEQ multiplex PCR, and TCRdb kept only the in-frame ones, dropping some. The sample yields over 150,000 clones, roughly 80% seen once. Findings and limits, study-wide: When analyzed later, the rates of TCR association showed variation by HLA locus, with DRB1 the most and HLA-C the fewest. For cytomegalovirus status, the classifier reportedly gave diagnoses with high specificity and sensitivity.

Germline-derived CDR1 and CDR2 are MGHDK and SYGVNS. This CDR3 is 12 amino acids long. The J segment lost 6 bases and the V segment lost 7 bases, leaving 4 bases of the junction unmatched. This sequence was found in a woman aged 50 to 60 in good health and CMV-seropositive. Sequenced material: PBMCs. The V gene is TRBV25-1, the J gene TRBJ1-2, with 8 bases identical to TRBD1. The CDR3 region has the DNA TGTGCCAGCACTTCAGGGGGCGATGGCTACACCTTC. Its protein is CASTSGGDGYTF.